What follows are 17 T cell receptor beta chains derived from one specimen sequenced in a study of Ad26.COV2.S vaccination and SARS-CoV-2 variants. Profiled with immunoSEQ multiplex PCR; TCRdb holds only in-frame clones, not every one. The data hold about 450,000 clones, with about 91% observed a single time. As to treatment: over 15 received Ad26.COV2.S at low or high dose, single or two shots; several received placebo; per-sample allocation not given. Day 63 after the first vaccine or placebo injection was the time point for sampling. The sequencing here drew on peripheral blood, taken in a trial of Ad26.COV2.S vaccine versus placebo. These receptors all stem from a person between 18 and 59 years old who received the Ad26.COV2.S COVID-19 vaccine or a placebo.

V usage is TRBV9 and J usage is TRBJ2-2, with no clear D. The CDR3 totals 15 residues. From germline, CDR1 is SGDLS and CDR2 YYNGEE. The V and J ends lost 0 bases and 7 bases respectively, with 13 bases between them. The CDR3 region is CASSVASSRGGELFF. The CDR3 region has the DNA TGTGCCAGCAGCGTAGCAAGCAGTCGCGGCGGGGAGCTGTTTTTT.

This clone was counted between two and nine times. The rearrangement joins TRBV2 to TRBJ2-7; D perhaps matches TRBD1 (5 bases). Germline loops: CDR1 SNHLY, CDR2 FYNNEI. Trimming left V 6 bases short and J 2 bases short, with 11 bases between. This CDR3 is 13 amino acids long. The CDR3: CASSQTDTYEQYV. CDR3 DNA: TGTGCCAGCAGCCAGACAGATACCTACGAGCAGTACGTC.

The chain combines TRBV5-8 with TRBJ2-7; TRBD1 is a possible D gene (6 bases). With 1 base removed from V and 9 bases from J, the gap between germline ends came to 17 bases. The CDR3 length is 14 residues. From germline, CDR1 is SGHTS and CDR2 YDEGEE. CDR3 coding DNA: TGTGCCAGCAGCTTGACAGGGAGTGGGTCGGTGCAGTACGTC. This codes for CASSLTGSGSVQYV.

The chain recombines TRBV5-1 with TRBJ2-7, with TRBD1 identical over 10 bases. This CDR3 is 15 amino acids long. CDR1 is SGHRS, CDR2 YFSETQ, per germline. V gave up 3 bases and J gave up 2 bases; unmatched junction bases: 5. CDR3: CASSSGQGGTYEQYF. The CDR3 DNA follows: TGCGCCAGCAGCTCCGGACAGGGGGGAACCTACGAGCAGTACTTC.

V usage is TRBV7-9 and J usage is TRBJ2-3, with D perhaps assigned TRBD1 or TRBD2 (5 bases each). Germline V lookup: CDR1 SEHNR, CDR2 FQNEAQ (reference sequence). V lost 1 base to trimming and J lost 5 bases, with 16 bases between them. The CDR3 consists of 16 residues. CDR3 sequence (DNA): TGTGCCAGCAGCTTAGGGCAGGGAGTAGTTTTAGATACGCAGTATTTT. Amino acid sequence: CASSLGQGVVLDTQYF.

The gene calls are TRBV5-1 and TRBJ2-3, with D unresolved. V shed 2 bases and J shed 5 bases, with 12 bases lying between them. This CDR3 has 14 residues. The germline V gene encodes CDR1 SGHRS and CDR2 YFSETQ. DNA for the CDR3: TGCGCCAGCAGCTTCGGAATAAAGGGAGATACGCAGTATTTT. Translation gives CASSFGIKGDTQYF.

This chain's CDR3 is CASSSRPLAGENSYNEQFF. CDR3 bases: TGCGCCAGCAGCTCAAGGCCCCTAGCGGGAGAAAACTCCTACAATGAGCAGTTCTTC. The chain uses TRBV5-1 and TRBJ2-1; 10 bases match TRBD2. The CDR3 totals 19 residues. From germline, CDR1 is SGHRS and CDR2 YFSETQ. J lost 0 bases, V lost 3 bases, and 12 bases had no gene match.

The J gene is TRBJ2-2, the V gene TRBV5-1, with D perhaps matching TRBD1 (5 bases). The CDR3 length is 16 residues. Trimming took off 1 base at V and 1 base at J, with 11 bases between the two ends. Per the germline V gene, CDR1 is SGHRS and CDR2 is YFSETQ. As DNA, the CDR3 is TGCGCCAGCAGCTTGTGGCTAGGGGAGAACACCGGGGAGCTGTTTTTT. Amino acids: CASSLWLGENTGELFF.

V usage is TRBV3-1 (or the pseudogene TRBV3-2) and J usage is TRBJ2-7; weak D call: TRBD1 (7 bases). CDR1 and CDR2 from the germline V gene are LGHDT and YNNKEL (reference sequence). Trimming removed 0 bases at V and 5 bases at J, with 11 bases between. The CDR3 extends over 14 amino acids. The chain's CDR3 is CASSQDQGGDEQYV. CDR3 nucleotide sequence: TGTGCCAGCAGCCAAGATCAGGGGGGAGACGAGCAGTACGTC.

The CDR3 DNA reads TGTGCCAGCAGCCTGGGACACCGGCAGTACTTC. Translation gives CASSLGHRQYF. The chain is built from TRBV11-3 and TRBJ2-5; a possible D gene is TRBD1 (6 bases). Germline CDR1 and CDR2: SGHNT and YENEEA. With 5 bases removed from V and 11 bases from J, the gap between germline ends came to 12 bases. The CDR3 spans 11 residues. Together with reference TRBV11-3 and TRBJ2-5, the CDR3 gives the full variable domain: EAGVVQSPRYKIIEKKQPVAFWCNPISGHNTLYWYLQNLGQGPELLIRYENEEAVDDSQLPKDRFSAERLKGVDSTLKIQPAELGDSAVYLCASSLGHRQYFGPGTRLLVL.

This rearrangement joins TRBV10-2 to TRBJ2-2, with a tentative D call TRBD1 (5 bases). CDR1 and CDR2 from the germline V gene are WSHSY and SAAADI. The V end was cut by 6 bases, the J end by 2 bases, with 13 bases between. CDR3 length equals 15 residues. CDR3: CASSILDTNTGELFF. CDR3 nucleotides: TGCGCCAGCAGCATATTGGACACAAACACCGGGGAGCTGTTTTTT.

The chain combines TRBV19 with TRBJ1-2; no reliable D call. V lost 5 bases and J 8 bases, leaving 9 bases between the germline ends. This CDR3 has 11 residues. CDR1 and CDR2 from the germline V gene are LNHDA and SQIVND (reference sequence). CDR3 loop: CASSPGMGYTF. The CDR3 nucleotides are TGTGCCAGTAGTCCTGGAATGGGCTACACCTTC.

The count of this clone is one. V usage is TRBV5-5 and J usage is TRBJ2-7; D is ambiguous. V lost 3 bases and J 0 bases, leaving 4 bases between the germline ends. Germline assignment: CDR1 SGHKS and CDR2 YYEKEE (reference sequence). CDR3 size: 12 residues. For the CDR3, the DNA is TGTGCCAGCAGCTCTGGCTCCTACGAGCAGTACTTC. Translation gives CASSSGSYEQYF.

The chain joins TRBV21-1 to TRBJ2-7; the D call TRBD2 from the table was never checked on the DNA. TRBV21-1 is a pseudogene. The CDR3 is 12 amino acids. The CDR3 region is CASSKARHEQYF. The CDR3 bases are TGTGCCAGCAGCAAAGCGCGGCACGAGCAGTACTTC.

CDR3 sequence (DNA): TGTGCCAGCAGTTTGTTTACAGGCTATGGCTACACCTTC. Protein product: CASSLFTGYGYTF. The V and J genes are TRBV28 and TRBJ1-2; perhaps TRBD1 as D (5 bases). The CDR3 covers 13 residues. V was cut by 3 bases and J by 4 bases, with 9 bases left in between. The germline V gene encodes CDR1 MDHEN and CDR2 SYDVKM.

The chain is built from TRBV3-1 (or the pseudogene TRBV3-2) and TRBJ2-5; D is possibly TRBD1 (6 bases). V was shortened by 4 bases and J by 2 bases, with 17 bases between the two germline ends. Germline-derived CDR1 and CDR2 are LGHDT and YNNKEL (reference sequence). This CDR3 has 16 amino acids. The CDR3 bases are TGTGCCAGCAGCCCCGGGACAACTCTCACACAAGAGACCCAGTACTTC. Amino acids: CASSPGTTLTQETQYF.

The gene calls are TRBV2 and TRBJ1-2; D might be TRBD1 (5 bases). CDR3 size: 13 residues. V lost 7 bases and J lost 5, with 14 bases in between. CDR1 is SNHLY, CDR2 FYNNEI, per germline. CDR3 amino acids: CASIQSRGYGYTF. CDR3 nucleotides: TGTGCCAGCATACAGTCGAGGGGTTATGGCTACACCTTC.